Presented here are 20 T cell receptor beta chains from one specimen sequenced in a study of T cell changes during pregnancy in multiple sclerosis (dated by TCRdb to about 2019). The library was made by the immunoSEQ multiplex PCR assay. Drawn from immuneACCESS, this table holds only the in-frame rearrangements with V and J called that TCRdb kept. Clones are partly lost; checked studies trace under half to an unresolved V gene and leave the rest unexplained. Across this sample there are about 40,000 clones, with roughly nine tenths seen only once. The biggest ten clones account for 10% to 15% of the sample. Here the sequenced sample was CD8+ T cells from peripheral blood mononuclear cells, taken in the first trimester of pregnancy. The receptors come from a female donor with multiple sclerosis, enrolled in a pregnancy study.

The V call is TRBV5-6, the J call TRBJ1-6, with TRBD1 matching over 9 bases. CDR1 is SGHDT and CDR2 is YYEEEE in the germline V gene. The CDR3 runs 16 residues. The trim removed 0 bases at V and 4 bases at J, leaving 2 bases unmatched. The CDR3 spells CASSLETGGYNSPLHF. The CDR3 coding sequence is TGTGCCAGCAGCTTGGAGACAGGGGGTTATAATTCACCCCTCCACTTT.

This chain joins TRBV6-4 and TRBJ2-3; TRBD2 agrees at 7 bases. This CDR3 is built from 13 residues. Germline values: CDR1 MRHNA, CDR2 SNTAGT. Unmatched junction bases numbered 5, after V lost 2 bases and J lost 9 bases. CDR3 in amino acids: CASSDTDGGTQYF. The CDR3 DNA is TGTGCCAGCAGTGACACAGACGGGGGGACGCAGTATTTT.

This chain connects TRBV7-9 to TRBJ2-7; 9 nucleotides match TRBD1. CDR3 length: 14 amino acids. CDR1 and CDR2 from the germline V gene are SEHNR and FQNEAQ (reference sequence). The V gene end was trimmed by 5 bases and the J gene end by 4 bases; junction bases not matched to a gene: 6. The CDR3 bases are TGTGCCAGCAGCCCAGTACAGGGGGCTTACGAGCAGTACTTC. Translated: CASSPVQGAYEQYF.

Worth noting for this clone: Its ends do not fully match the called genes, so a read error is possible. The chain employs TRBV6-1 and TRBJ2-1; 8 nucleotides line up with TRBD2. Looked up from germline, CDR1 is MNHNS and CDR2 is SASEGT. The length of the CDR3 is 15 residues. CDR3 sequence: CASIATGGAYDEQFF. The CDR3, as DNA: TGTGCCAGCATTGCCACCGGGGGGGCCTACGATGAGCAGTTCTTC.

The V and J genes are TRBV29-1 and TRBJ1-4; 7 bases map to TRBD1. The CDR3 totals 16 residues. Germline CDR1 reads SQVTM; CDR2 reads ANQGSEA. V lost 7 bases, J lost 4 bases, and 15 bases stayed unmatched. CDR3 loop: CSATNRDSRDNEKLFF. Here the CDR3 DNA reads TGCAGCGCTACCAACCGGGACAGCCGAGATAATGAAAAACTGTTTTTT.

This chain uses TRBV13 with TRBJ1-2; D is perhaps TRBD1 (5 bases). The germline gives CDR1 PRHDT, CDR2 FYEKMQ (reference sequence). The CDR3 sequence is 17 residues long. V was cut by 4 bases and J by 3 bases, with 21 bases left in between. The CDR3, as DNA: TGTGCCAGCAGCTCCGTGGGTTTGGGGCAGGGCGACTATGGCTACACCTTC. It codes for CASSSVGLGQGDYGYTF.

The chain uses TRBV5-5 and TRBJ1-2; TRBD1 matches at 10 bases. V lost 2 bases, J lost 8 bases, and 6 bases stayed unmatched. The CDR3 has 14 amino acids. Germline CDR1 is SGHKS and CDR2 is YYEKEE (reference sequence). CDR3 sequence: CASSLDRGLGGYTF. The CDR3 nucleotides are TGTGCCAGCAGCTTAGACAGGGGGCTCGGCGGCTACACCTTC.

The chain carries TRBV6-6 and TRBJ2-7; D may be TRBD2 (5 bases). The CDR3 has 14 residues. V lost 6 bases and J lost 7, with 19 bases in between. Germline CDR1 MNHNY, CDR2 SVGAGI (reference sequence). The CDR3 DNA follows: TGTGCCAGCAGCCTACCGGGAACCTACGAGGAGCAGTACTTC. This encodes CASSLPGTYEEQYF.

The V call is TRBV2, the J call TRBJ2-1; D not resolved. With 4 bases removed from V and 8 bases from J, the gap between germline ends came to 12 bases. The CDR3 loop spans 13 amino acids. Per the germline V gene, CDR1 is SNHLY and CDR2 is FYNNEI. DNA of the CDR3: TGTGCCAGCAGTGTCCCAGCGATTGATGAGCAGTTCTTC. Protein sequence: CASSVPAIDEQFF.

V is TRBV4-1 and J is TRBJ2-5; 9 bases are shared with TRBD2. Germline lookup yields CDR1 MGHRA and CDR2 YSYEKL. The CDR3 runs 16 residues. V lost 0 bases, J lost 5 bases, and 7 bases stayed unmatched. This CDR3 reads CASSQEAGGGVETQYF. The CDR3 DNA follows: TGCGCCAGCAGCCAAGAAGCGGGGGGCGGGGTGGAGACCCAGTACTTC.

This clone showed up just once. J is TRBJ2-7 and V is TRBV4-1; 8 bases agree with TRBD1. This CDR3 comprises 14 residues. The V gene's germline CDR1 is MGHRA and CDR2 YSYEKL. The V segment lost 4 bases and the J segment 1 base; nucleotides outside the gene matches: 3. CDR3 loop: CASSLDRGSYEQYF. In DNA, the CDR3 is TGCGCCAGCAGCCTAGACAGGGGATCCTACGAGCAGTACTTC.

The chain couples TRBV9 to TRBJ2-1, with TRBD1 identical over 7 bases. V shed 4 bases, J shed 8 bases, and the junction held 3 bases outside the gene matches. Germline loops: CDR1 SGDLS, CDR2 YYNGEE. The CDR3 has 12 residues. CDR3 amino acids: CASSPTGDEQFF. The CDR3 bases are TGTGCCAGCAGCCCTACAGGGGATGAGCAGTTCTTC.

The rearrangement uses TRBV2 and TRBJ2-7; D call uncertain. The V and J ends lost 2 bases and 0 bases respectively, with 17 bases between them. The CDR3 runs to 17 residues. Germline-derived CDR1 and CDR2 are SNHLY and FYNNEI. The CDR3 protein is CASSESWSAVTSYEQYF. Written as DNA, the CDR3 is TGTGCCAGCAGTGAAAGTTGGTCGGCGGTGACCTCCTACGAGCAGTACTTC.

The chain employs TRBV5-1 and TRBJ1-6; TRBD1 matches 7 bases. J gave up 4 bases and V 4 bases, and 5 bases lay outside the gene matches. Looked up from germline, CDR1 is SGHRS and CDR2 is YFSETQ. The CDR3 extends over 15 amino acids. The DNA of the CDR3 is TGCGCCAGCAGCCACGGACAGGATTATAATTCACCCCTCCACTTT. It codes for CASSHGQDYNSPLHF.

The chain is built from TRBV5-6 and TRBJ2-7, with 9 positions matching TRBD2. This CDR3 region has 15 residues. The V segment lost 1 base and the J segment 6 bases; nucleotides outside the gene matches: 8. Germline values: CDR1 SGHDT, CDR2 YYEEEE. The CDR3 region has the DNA TGTGCCAGCAGCTTGCATCCGGGACTAGCTGCCGAGCAGTACTTC. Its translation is CASSLHPGLAAEQYF.

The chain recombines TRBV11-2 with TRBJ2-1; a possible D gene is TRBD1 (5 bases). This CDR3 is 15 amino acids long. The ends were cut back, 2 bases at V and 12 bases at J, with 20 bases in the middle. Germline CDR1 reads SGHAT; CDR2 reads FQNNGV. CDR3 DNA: TGTGCCAGCAGCTTATGGGGCAGGGCCCATTCGATGCAGTTCTTC. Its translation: CASSLWGRAHSMQFF.

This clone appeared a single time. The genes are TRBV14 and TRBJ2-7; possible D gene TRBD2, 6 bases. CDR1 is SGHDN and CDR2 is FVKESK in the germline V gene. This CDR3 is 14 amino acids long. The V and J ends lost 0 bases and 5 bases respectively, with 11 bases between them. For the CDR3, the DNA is TGTGCCAGCAGCCAAGATAGGAGGGCCGACGAGCAGTACTTC. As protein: CASSQDRRADEQYF.

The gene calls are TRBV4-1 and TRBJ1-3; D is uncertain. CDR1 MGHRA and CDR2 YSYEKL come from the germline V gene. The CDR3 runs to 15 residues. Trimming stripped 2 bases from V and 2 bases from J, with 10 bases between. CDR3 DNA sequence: TGCGCCAGCAGCCAACTGGCGGTGGCTGGAAACACCATATATTTT. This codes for CASSQLAVAGNTIYF.

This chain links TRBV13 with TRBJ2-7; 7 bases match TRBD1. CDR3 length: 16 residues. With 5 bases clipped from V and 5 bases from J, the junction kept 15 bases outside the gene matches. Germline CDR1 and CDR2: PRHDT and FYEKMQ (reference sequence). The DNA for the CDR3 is TGTGCCAGCAGCCCCCCAGGACTGACAGGGTTCAACGAGCAGTACTTC. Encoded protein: CASSPPGLTGFNEQYF. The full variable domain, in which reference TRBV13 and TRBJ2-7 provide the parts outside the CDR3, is AAGVIQSPRHLIKEKRETATLKCYPIPRHDTVYWYQQGPGQDPQFLISFYEKMQSDKGSIPDRFSAQQFSDYHSELNMSSLELGDSALYFCASSPPGLTGFNEQYFGPGTRLTVT.

In DNA, the CDR3 is TGTGCCAGCAAAGGAGGGACTAGCGGGCCTTACAATGAGCAGTTCTTC. This codes for CASKGGTSGPYNEQFF. The chain uses TRBV2 and TRBJ2-1; TRBD2 matches 12 bases. The trim removed 7 bases at V and 4 bases at J, leaving 8 bases unmatched. The CDR3 has 16 residues. Germline CDR1 is SNHLY and CDR2 is FYNNEI.